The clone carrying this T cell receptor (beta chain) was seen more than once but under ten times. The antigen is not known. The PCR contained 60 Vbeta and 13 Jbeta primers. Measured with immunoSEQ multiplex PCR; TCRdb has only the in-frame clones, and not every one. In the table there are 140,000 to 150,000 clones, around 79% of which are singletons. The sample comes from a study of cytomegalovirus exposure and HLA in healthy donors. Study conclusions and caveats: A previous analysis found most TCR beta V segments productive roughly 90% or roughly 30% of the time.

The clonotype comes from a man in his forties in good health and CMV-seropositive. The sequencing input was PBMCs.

CDR3 nucleotides: TGTGCCAGCAGCTTACGAGACAGGGGGCCTGAGCAGTACTTC. Translation: CASSLRDRGPEQYF. The rearrangement uses TRBV7-8 and TRBJ2-7, with TRBD1 identical over 10 bases. V was clipped by 2 bases and J by 7 bases; unmatched bases: 5. The CDR3 runs 14 residues. Germline V gene sequence: CDR1 SGHVS, CDR2 FQNEAQ.